This TCR beta chain was recovered during a study of tumor-infiltrating lymphocytes in primary liver carcinoma. Starting from roughly 540 ng of total RNA, TCR beta cDNA was produced with a primer in the constant region. Employing slightly modified ARM-PCR, three nested multiplex PCR rounds were run, and these gave rise to the TCR beta libraries. In TCRdb, the multiplex PCR reads were re-called with MiXCR into one record per CDR3 protein. Of 95,000 to 100,000 distinct CDR3 sequences listed, around two thirds are singletons. From unsorted bulk tissue weighing roughly 17-31 mg, DNA and RNA were co-extracted. Separate regions, five per tumor, were sampled. This clonotype was counted ten times or more. What was sequenced was liver tumor tissue from sampling region 2. Subset in this sample: tumor region T2, inferior pole. The source of this sequence is a woman aged 60 to 75 with primary liver carcinoma and hepatitis B virus infection.

The CDR3 coding sequence is TGCAGCGTTGCTAGCGGGAGTCTCTACGAGCAGTACTTC. This encodes CSVASGSLYEQYF. The chain recombines TRBV29-1 with TRBJ2-7; TRBD2 agrees at 10 bases. This CDR3 has 13 amino acids. In germline, CDR1 is SQVTM, CDR2 ANQGSEA. V shed 4 bases, J shed 3 bases, and the junction held 3 bases outside the gene matches.